The 26 T cell receptor beta chains given below trace back to one sample, sequenced in a study of CD8+ T cells in alopecia areata. The authors extracted RNA and reverse transcribed it into cDNA as the sequencing template. Produced via immunoSEQ multiplex PCR; TCRdb's table is partial and in-frame only. The sample holds under 200,000 clones, around three fifths seen once. Indicated treatment: oral pan-JAK inhibitor, 5-10 mg twice daily. The specimen was CD4+ T cells sorted from blood, collected at week 24, from a patient treated with tofacitinib. The receptor source for this set is a human donor with alopecia areata.

The table lists this clone with a few counts. This sequence joins TRBV12-5 and TRBJ2-5; weak D call: TRBD2 (5 bases). In germline, CDR1 is LGHNT, CDR2 FRNRAP. The CDR3 is 13 residues long. Deletions cut 6 bases from V and 4 bases from J, with 12 bases between. The CDR3 sequence is CASGPGLTETQYF. The DNA of the CDR3 is TGTGCTAGTGGCCCAGGACTCACAGAGACCCAGTACTTC.

This clone has only a few counts. The rearrangement uses TRBV7-6 and TRBJ2-5; TRBD1 aligns across 7 bases. This CDR3 has 16 residues. J was trimmed by 5 bases and V by 0 bases; bases with no gene match: 9. Germline CDR1 reads SGHVS; CDR2 reads FNYEAQ. This chain's CDR3 is CASSLAGGIDGETQYF. The CDR3 nucleotides read TGTGCCAGCAGCTTAGCAGGGGGCATCGATGGGGAGACCCAGTACTTC.

This clone was counted a few times. The chain joins TRBV27 to TRBJ2-7, with D possibly being TRBD2 (6 bases). Per germline, CDR1 MNHEY and CDR2 SMNVEV (reference sequence). This CDR3 contains 16 residues. The V gene lost 8 bases and the J gene lost 0 bases, with 20 bases spanning the gap. CDR3 residues: CASPSDRDWSSYEQYF. CDR3 coding DNA: TGTGCCAGCCCCAGCGACCGGGACTGGAGCTCCTACGAGCAGTACTTC.

V gene TRBV10-3 combines with J gene TRBJ2-2; the match to TRBD2 covers 10 bases. CDR3 size: 18 residues. Per germline, CDR1 ENHRY and CDR2 SYGVKD. J was trimmed by 3 bases and V by 2 bases; bases with no gene match: 9. CDR3 in amino acids: CAISERSGGAADTGELFF. CDR3 sequence (DNA): TGTGCCATCAGTGAGAGAAGCGGGGGGGCTGCAGACACCGGGGAGCTGTTTTTT.

The rearrangement links TRBV5-1 to TRBJ2-1; 7 nucleotides align to TRBD2. In germline, CDR1 is SGHRS, CDR2 YFSETQ. CDR3 length: 12 amino acids. Losses at the gene ends were 6 bases for V and 9 bases for J; bases not matched to a gene: 6. CDR3 protein: CASKEGEGEQFF. The CDR3 DNA reads as TGCGCCAGCAAAGAAGGGGAGGGTGAGCAGTTCTTC.

The chain links TRBV29-1 to TRBJ2-7; D perhaps matches TRBD2 (5 bases). Trimming removed 0 bases at V and 3 bases at J, with 6 bases between. CDR1 and CDR2 from the germline V gene are SQVTM and ANQGSEA. This CDR3 spans 12 amino acids. This CDR3 reads CSVEESGYEQYF. DNA for the CDR3: TGCAGCGTTGAAGAGAGCGGCTACGAGCAGTACTTC.

V is TRBV29-1 and J is TRBJ2-3; D possibly corresponds to TRBD2 (6 bases). The CDR3 totals 14 residues. Trimming removed 7 bases from V and 0 bases from J, with 14 bases in between. In germline, CDR1 is SQVTM, CDR2 ANQGSEA. The CDR3 region has the DNA TGCAGCGCTGGGTGGGGGACTAGCACAGATACGCAGTATTTT. This sequence encodes CSAGWGTSTDTQYF.

CDR3 amino acids: CAWSLLREAFF. In nucleotides, the CDR3 is TGTGCCTGGAGTCTTCTTCGTGAAGCTTTCTTT. The chain links TRBV30 to TRBJ1-1; D is unresolved. The CDR3 loop spans 11 amino acids. Trimming took 2 bases from V and 7 from J, leaving 8 bases between them. Germline-derived CDR1 and CDR2 are GTSNPN and SVGIG (reference sequence). Drawing the rest from reference TRBV30 and TRBJ1-1, the complete variable domain is SQTIHQWPATLVQPVGSPLSLECTVEGTSNPNLYWYRQAAGRGLQLLFYSVGIGQISSEVPQNLSASRPQDRQFILSSKKLLLSDSGFYLCAWSLLREAFFGQGTRLTVV.

The chain uses TRBV2 and TRBJ2-3, with D possibly TRBD2 on 6 matching bases. Deletions cut 6 bases from V and 3 bases from J, with 10 bases between. This CDR3 is built from 13 residues. Germline V lookup: CDR1 SNHLY, CDR2 FYNNEI. The CDR3 DNA reads as TGTGCCAGCAGGACTAGGACAACAGATACGCAGTATTTT. Protein sequence: CASRTRTTDTQYF.

The CDR3 is CATSRAGRSGELFF. The DNA of the CDR3 is TGTGCCACCAGCAGAGCGGGTCGGTCCGGGGAGCTGTTTTTT. V is TRBV15 and J is TRBJ2-2; no clear D gene. The V and J ends lost 1 base and 6 bases respectively, with 9 bases between them. This CDR3 region has 14 residues. From germline, CDR1 is LNHNV and CDR2 YYDKDF (reference sequence).

This chain joins TRBV9 and TRBJ1-6; D unclear. Germline-derived CDR1 and CDR2 are SGDLS and YYNGEE. V was clipped by 0 bases and J by 6 bases, with 10 bases between them. The CDR3 consists of 15 residues. DNA of the CDR3: TGTGCCAGCAGCGTAGTCCCAGGTCCTAATTCACCCCTCCACTTT. Protein product: CASSVVPGPNSPLHF.

The V call is TRBV4-2, the J call TRBJ1-6, with 9 bases that match TRBD1. The CDR3 covers 15 residues. The germline CDR1 and CDR2 sequences are LGHNA and YNFKEQ. V lost 0 bases, J lost 10 bases, and 4 bases stayed unmatched. In DNA form, the CDR3 reads TGTGCCAGCAGCCAAGAGGACAGGGGTATCTCACCCCTCCACTTT. This gives the protein CASSQEDRGISPLHF.

The rearrangement links TRBV6-1 to TRBJ2-1; possibly TRBD2 for D (5 bases). This CDR3 is built from 15 residues. In germline, CDR1 is MNHNS, CDR2 SASEGT. Trimming cost V 3 bases and J 6 bases, with 15 bases left between them. This chain's CDR3 is CASSDQLSDTNEQFF. CDR3 sequence (DNA): TGTGCCAGCAGTGATCAACTTAGCGATACCAATGAGCAGTTCTTC.

Notes on this clone: This may arise from a read error, as a much more abundant clone is one base away. V is TRBV28 and J is TRBJ2-1, with TRBD2 identical over 8 bases. The CDR3 sequence is 16 residues long. V lost 6 bases and J lost 5; bases outside the gene matches: 12. CDR1 is MDHEN, CDR2 SYDVKM, per germline. CDR3: CASSPIGGGIDNEQFF. The CDR3 nucleotides are TGTGCCAGCAGCCCAATAGGCGGGGGGATTGACAATGAGCAGTTCTTC.

CDR3 bases: TGTGCCAGCAGGCCCGACAGGGGCGCTAACTATGGCTACACCTTC. Translated, it gives CASRPDRGANYGYTF. The chain uses TRBV6-5 and TRBJ1-2; 8 bases line up with TRBD1. This CDR3 spans 15 amino acids. Looked up from germline, CDR1 is MNHEY and CDR2 is SVGAGI. Trimming took 6 bases from V and 0 from J; bases not matched to a gene: 6.

The gene calls are TRBV9 and TRBJ2-7; 10 bases map to TRBD2. This CDR3 comprises 15 residues. Germline V gene sequence: CDR1 SGDLS, CDR2 YYNGEE. J lost 7 bases, V lost 0 bases, and 7 bases had no gene match. CDR3 amino acids: CASSVEASGGMEQYF. CDR3 DNA sequence: TGTGCCAGCAGCGTAGAGGCTAGCGGGGGTATGGAGCAGTACTTC.

This clone occurred a few times. The chain combines TRBV5-1 with TRBJ1-1, with a weak D call TRBD1 (5 bases). The germline V gene has CDR1 SGHRS and CDR2 YFSETQ. V was shortened by 4 bases and J by 4 bases, with 11 bases between the two germline ends. This CDR3 region has 13 residues. For the CDR3, the DNA is TGCGCCAGCAGCCGCGGGGGATCCACTGAAGCTTTCTTT. Encoded protein: CASSRGGSTEAFF. The full variable domain, its missing parts supplied by reference TRBV5-1 and TRBJ1-1, is KAGVTQTPRYLIKTRGQQVTLSCSPISGHRSVSWYQQTPGQGLQFLFEYFSETQRNKGNFPGRFSGRQFSNSRSEMNVSTLELGDSALYLCASSRGGSTEAFFGQGTRLTVV.

The chain employs TRBV29-1 and TRBJ1-1; TRBD1 agrees at 8 bases. Germline V gene data show CDR1 as SQVTM and CDR2 as ANQGSEA. Losses at the gene ends were 5 bases for V and 6 bases for J; bases not matched to a gene: 2. The CDR3 consists of 11 residues. CDR3 in amino acids: CSVQGAAEAFF. The CDR3 DNA reads as TGCAGCGTTCAGGGGGCAGCTGAAGCTTTCTTT.

The chain combines TRBV6-5 with TRBJ2-5; unclear D gene. Germline loops: CDR1 MNHEY, CDR2 SVGAGI. The V and J ends lost 6 bases and 4 bases respectively, with 6 bases between them. The CDR3 loop spans 11 amino acids. The CDR3 reads CASREGETQYF. Written as DNA, the CDR3 is TGTGCCAGCAGGGAAGGAGAGACCCAGTACTTC.

The chain employs TRBV10-3 and TRBJ1-6; D perhaps matches TRBD1 (6 bases). The CDR3 consists of 13 residues. Trimming took off 6 bases at V and 7 bases at J, with 10 bases between the two ends. Germline CDR1 reads ENHRY; CDR2 reads SYGVKD. CDR3: CAISETGNSPLHF. CDR3 nucleotides: TGTGCCATCAGCGAAACAGGGAATTCACCCCTCCACTTT.

The chain recombines TRBV6-5 with TRBJ1-1, with D unresolved. V was cut by 5 bases and J by 8 bases, with 15 bases left in between. The germline V gene has CDR1 MNHEY and CDR2 SVGAGI. The CDR3 is made up of 13 amino acids. CDR3 amino acids: CASSQGYIREAFF. The DNA for the CDR3 is TGTGCCAGCAGTCAAGGCTATATTAGAGAAGCTTTCTTT.

The chain links TRBV7-9 to TRBJ1-2; weak D call: TRBD1 (6 bases). The V gene lost 4 bases and the J gene lost 6 bases, with 18 bases spanning the gap. CDR3 length: 15 residues. The germline CDR1 and CDR2 sequences are SEHNR and FQNEAQ (reference sequence). DNA for the CDR3: TGTGCCAGCAGCTCTGACAGGAAAGGGATAGATGGCTACACCTTC. This codes for CASSSDRKGIDGYTF.

V gene TRBV5-6 combines with J gene TRBJ1-2; D unclear. CDR1 and CDR2 from the germline V gene are SGHDT and YYEEEE. V was clipped by 2 bases and J by 10 bases, with 18 bases between them. The CDR3 length is 14 residues. The CDR3 region has the DNA TGTGCCAGCAGCTTACCGAGGCGCATGGCTGACTACACCTTC. Protein: CASSLPRRMADYTF.

In its sample, this clone was seen a few times. This chain connects TRBV6-5 to TRBJ2-5; D unclear. Germline CDR1 and CDR2: MNHEY and SVGAGI. Trimming cost V 7 bases and J 4 bases, with 4 bases left between them. The CDR3 runs 10 residues. This CDR3 reads CASKGETQYF. The CDR3, as DNA: TGTGCCAGCAAAGGAGAGACCCAGTACTTC.

Comments on this clone: Other DNA sequences of this sample code for an identical CDR3. V usage is TRBV29-1 and J usage is TRBJ2-3; D is unclear. The CDR3 runs to 10 residues. In germline, CDR1 is SQVTM, CDR2 ANQGSEA. Trimming pared 4 bases from V and 5 bases from J, leaving 4 bases between. CDR3 sequence: CSVGEDTQYF. The CDR3 DNA follows: TGCAGCGTTGGGGAAGATACGCAGTATTTT.

This chain joins TRBV7-2 and TRBJ2-1, with D possibly matching TRBD2 (6 bases). V was clipped by 5 bases and J by 5 bases, with 19 bases between them. The germline V gene encodes CDR1 SGHTA and CDR2 FQGNSA. This CDR3 comprises 16 residues. CDR3 sequence: CASSHAPGLYDNEQFF. The CDR3 nucleotides read TGTGCCAGCAGCCACGCCCCGGGACTGTACGACAATGAGCAGTTCTTC.